The present T cell receptor beta chain was sequenced within a study of memory CD4+ T cells and cytomegalovirus serostatus. The length of the CDR3 is 15 residues. Germline loops: CDR1 SGHDN, CDR2 FVKESK. Trimming at V came to 4 bases and at J to 1 base, leaving 6 bases not matched to a gene. Produced via immunoSEQ multiplex PCR; TCRdb's table is partial and in-frame only. There are about 59,000 clones in the sample; about three quarters occur only once, and approximately 0.99% lies in the top ten. Single viable CD3+CD4+CD8-CD45RO+ cells were sorted as the memory CD4+ T cells. The rearrangement joins TRBV14 to TRBJ2-7; 8 nucleotides match TRBD1. This clonotype originated in an adult in good health and CMV-seronegative. Sequenced: memory CD4+ T cells from blood. This CDR3 reads CASSRGTGVSYEQYF. Here the CDR3 DNA reads TGTGCCAGCAGCCGAGGGACAGGAGTATCCTACGAGCAGTACTTC.